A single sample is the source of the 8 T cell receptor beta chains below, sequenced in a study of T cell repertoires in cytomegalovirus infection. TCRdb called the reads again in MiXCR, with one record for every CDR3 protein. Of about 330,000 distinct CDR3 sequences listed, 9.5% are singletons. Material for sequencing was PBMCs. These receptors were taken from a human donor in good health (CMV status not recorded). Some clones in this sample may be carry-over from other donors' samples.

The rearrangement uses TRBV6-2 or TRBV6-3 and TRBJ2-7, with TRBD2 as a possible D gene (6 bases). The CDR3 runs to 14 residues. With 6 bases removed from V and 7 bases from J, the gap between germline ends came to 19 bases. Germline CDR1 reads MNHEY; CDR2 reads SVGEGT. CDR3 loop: CASSLGTPLREQYF. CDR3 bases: TGTGCCAGCAGCCTCGGGACTCCCCTCCGGGAGCAGTACTTC.

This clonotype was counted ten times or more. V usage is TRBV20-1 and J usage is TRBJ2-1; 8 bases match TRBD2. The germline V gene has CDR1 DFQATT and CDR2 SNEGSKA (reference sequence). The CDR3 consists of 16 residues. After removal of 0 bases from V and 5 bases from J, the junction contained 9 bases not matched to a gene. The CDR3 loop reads CSARDRSGRFNNEQFF. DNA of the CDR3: TGCAGTGCTAGAGACCGGAGCGGGAGATTCAACAATGAGCAGTTCTTC.

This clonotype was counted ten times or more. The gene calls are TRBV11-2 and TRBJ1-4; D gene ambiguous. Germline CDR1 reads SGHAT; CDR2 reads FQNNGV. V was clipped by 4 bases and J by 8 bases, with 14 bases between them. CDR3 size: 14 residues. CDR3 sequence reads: CASSSTDGAEKLFF. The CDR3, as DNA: TGTGCCAGCAGCTCCACGGACGGAGCAGAAAAACTGTTTTTT.

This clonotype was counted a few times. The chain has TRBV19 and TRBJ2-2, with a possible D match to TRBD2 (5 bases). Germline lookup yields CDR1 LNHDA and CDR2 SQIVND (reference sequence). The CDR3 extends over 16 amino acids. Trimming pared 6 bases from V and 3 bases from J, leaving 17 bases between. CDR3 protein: CASRDYLERDTGELFF. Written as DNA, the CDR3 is TGTGCCAGTAGAGACTACCTAGAGAGGGACACCGGGGAGCTGTTTTTT. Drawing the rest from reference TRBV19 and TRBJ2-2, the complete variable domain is DGGITQSPKYLFRKEGQNVTLSCEQNLNHDAMYWYRQDPGQGLRLIYYSQIVNDFQKGDIAEGYSVSREKKESFPLTVTSAQKNPTAFYLCASRDYLERDTGELFFGEGSRLTVL.

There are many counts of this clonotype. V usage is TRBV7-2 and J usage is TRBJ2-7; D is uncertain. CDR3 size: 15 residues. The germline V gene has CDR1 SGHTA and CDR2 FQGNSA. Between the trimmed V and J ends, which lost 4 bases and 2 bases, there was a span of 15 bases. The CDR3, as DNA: TGTGCCAGCAGCTCGGGCCCCCCCCCGGCCTACGAGCAGTACTTC. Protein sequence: CASSSGPPPAYEQYF.

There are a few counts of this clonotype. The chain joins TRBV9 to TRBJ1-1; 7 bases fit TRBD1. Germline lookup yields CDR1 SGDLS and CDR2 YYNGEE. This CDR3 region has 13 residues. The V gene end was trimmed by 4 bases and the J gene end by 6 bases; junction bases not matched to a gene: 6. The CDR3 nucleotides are TGTGCCAGCAGCCCCGACAGGGTCTCTGAAGCTTTCTTT. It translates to CASSPDRVSEAFF.

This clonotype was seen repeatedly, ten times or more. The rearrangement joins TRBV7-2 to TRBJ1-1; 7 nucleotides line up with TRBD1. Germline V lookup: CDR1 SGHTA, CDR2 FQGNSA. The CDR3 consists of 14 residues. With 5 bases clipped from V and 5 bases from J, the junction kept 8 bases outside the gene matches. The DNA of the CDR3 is TGTGCCAGCAGCGAAATGACAGGGAGGACTGAAGCTTTCTTT. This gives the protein CASSEMTGRTEAFF.

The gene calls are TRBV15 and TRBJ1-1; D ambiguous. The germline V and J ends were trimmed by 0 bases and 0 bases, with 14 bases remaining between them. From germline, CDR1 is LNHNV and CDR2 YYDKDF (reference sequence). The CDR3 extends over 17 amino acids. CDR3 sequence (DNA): TGTGCCACCAGCAGAGATCCACAAGGCGCCATGAACACTGAAGCTTTCTTT. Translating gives CATSRDPQGAMNTEAFF.